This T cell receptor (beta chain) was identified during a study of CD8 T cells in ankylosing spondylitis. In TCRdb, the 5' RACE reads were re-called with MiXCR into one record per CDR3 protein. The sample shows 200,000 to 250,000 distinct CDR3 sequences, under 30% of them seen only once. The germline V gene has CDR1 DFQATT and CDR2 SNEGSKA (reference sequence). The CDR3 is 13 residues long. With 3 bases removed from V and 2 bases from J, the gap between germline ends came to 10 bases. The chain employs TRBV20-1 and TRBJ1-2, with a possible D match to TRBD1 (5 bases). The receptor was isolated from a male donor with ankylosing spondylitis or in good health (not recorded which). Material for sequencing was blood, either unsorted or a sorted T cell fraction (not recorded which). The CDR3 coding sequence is TGCAGTGCTAGGGGGACGGTGAACTATGGCTACACCTTC. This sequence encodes CSARGTVNYGYTF.